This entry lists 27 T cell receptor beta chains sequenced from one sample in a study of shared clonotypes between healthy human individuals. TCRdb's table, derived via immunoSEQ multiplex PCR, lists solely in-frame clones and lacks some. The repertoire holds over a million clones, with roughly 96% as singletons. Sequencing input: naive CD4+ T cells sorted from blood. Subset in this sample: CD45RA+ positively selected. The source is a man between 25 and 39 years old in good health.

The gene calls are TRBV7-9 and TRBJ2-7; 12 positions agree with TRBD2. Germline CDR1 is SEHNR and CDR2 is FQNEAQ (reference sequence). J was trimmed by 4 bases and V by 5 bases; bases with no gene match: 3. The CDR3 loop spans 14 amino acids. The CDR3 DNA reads TGTGCCAGCAGCAAGACTAGCGGGAGATACGAGCAGTACTTC. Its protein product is CASSKTSGRYEQYF.

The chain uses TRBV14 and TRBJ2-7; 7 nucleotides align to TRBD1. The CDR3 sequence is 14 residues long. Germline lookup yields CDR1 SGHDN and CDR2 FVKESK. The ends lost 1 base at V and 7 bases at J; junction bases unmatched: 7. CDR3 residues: CASSQVIQGQEQYF. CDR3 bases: TGTGCCAGCAGCCAAGTTATACAGGGGCAAGAGCAGTACTTC. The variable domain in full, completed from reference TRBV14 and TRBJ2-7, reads EAGVTQFPSHSVIEKGQTVTLRCDPISGHDNLYWYRRVMGKEIKFLLHFVKESKQDESGMPNNRFLAERTGGTYSTLKVQPAELEDSGVYFCASSQVIQGQEQYFGPGTRLTVT.

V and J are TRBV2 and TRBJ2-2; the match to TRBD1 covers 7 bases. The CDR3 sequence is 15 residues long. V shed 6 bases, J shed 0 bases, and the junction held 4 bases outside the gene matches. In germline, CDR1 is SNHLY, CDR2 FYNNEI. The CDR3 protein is CASRPDRPNTGELFF. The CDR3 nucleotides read TGTGCCAGCAGGCCGGACAGGCCGAACACCGGGGAGCTGTTTTTT.

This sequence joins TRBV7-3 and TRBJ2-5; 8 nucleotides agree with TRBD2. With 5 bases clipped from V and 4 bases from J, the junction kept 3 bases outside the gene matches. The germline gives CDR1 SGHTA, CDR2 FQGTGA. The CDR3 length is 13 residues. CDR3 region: CASSVAGIETQYF. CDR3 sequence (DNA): TGTGCCAGCAGCGTAGCGGGAATAGAGACCCAGTACTTC.

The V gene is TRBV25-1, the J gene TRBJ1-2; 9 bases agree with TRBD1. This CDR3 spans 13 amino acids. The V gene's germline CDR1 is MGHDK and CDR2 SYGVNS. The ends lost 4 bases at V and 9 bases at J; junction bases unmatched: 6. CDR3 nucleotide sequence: TGTGCCAGCAGTGGCCGACAGGGGGGAAGCTACACCTTC. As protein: CASSGRQGGSYTF.

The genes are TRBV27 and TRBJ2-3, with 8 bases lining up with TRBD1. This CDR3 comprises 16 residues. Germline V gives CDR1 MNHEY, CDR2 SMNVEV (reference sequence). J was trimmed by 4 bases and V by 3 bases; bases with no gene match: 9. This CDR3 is CASSFGAGGAPDTQYF. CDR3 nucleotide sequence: TGTGCCAGCAGTTTTGGGGCAGGGGGCGCCCCAGATACGCAGTATTTT.

The CDR3 coding sequence is TGTGCCAGCAGCGGCCTTTGGGTCCTTCGGGCCCATGCTTTCTTT. This translates into CASSGLWVLRAHAFF. The genes are TRBV6-5 and TRBJ1-1; D call uncertain. V was trimmed by 6 bases and J by 11 bases, leaving 25 bases between them. Germline V CDR1 and CDR2: MNHEY, SVGAGI. CDR3 size: 15 residues.

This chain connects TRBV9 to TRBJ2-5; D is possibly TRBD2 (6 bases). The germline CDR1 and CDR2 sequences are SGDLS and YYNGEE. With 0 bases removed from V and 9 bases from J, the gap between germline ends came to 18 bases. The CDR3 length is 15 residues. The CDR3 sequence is CASSVASTGVGAQYF. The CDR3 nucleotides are TGTGCCAGCAGCGTAGCTAGCACGGGGGTAGGGGCCCAGTACTTC.

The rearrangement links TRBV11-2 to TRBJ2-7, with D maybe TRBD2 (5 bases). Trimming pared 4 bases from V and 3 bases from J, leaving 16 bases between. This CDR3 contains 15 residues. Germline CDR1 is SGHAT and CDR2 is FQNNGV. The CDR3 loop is CASSSLSSSVYEQYF. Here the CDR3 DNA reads TGTGCCAGCAGCTCCCTTTCTAGCTCGGTCTACGAGCAGTACTTC.

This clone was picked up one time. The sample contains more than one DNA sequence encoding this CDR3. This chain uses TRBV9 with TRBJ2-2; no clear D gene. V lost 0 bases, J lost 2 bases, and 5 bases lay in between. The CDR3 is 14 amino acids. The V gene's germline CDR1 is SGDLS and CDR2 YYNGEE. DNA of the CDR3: TGTGCCAGCAGCGTAGGAGTCAACACCGGGGAGCTGTTTTTT. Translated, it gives CASSVGVNTGELFF.

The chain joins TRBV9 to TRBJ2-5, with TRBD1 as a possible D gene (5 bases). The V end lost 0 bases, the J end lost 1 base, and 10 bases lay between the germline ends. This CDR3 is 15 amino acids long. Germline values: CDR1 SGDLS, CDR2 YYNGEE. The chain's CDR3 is CASSVAAGRQETQYF. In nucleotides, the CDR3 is TGTGCCAGCAGCGTAGCTGCAGGGCGCCAAGAGACCCAGTACTTC.

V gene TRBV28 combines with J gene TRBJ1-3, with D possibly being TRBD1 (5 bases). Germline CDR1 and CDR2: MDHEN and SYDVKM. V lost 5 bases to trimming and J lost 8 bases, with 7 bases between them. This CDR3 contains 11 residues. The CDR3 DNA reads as TGTGCCAGCAGTGACAGAGACACCATATATTTT. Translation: CASSDRDTIYF.

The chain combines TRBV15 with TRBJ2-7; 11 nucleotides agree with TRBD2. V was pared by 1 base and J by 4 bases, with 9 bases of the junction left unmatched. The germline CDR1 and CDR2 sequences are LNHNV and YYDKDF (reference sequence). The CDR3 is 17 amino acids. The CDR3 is CATSRVVLAGGWYEQYF. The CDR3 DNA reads TGTGCCACCAGCAGAGTTGTTCTAGCGGGAGGATGGTACGAGCAGTACTTC.

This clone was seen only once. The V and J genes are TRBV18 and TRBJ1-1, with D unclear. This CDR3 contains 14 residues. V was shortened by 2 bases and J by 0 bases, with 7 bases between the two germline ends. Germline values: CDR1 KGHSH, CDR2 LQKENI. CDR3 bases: TGTGCCAGCTCACCAGAGTTCCTGAACACTGAAGCTTTCTTT. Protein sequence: CASSPEFLNTEAFF.

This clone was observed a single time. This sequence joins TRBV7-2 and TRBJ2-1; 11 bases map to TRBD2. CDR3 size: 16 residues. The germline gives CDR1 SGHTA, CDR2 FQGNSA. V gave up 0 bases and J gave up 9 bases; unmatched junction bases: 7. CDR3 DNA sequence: TGTGCCAGCAGCTTAGCGGTGCTAGCGGGAGGTCTTGAGCAGTTCTTC. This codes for CASSLAVLAGGLEQFF.

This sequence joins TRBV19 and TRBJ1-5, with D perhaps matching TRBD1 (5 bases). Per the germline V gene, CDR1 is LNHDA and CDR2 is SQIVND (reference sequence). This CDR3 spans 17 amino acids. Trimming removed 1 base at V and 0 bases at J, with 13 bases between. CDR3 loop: CASSIGGWRYSNQPQHF. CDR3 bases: TGTGCCAGTAGTATAGGGGGCTGGCGATATAGCAATCAGCCCCAGCATTTT. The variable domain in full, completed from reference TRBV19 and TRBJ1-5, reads DGGITQSPKYLFRKEGQNVTLSCEQNLNHDAMYWYRQDPGQGLRLIYYSQIVNDFQKGDIAEGYSVSREKKESFPLTVTSAQKNPTAFYLCASSIGGWRYSNQPQHFGDGTRLSIL.

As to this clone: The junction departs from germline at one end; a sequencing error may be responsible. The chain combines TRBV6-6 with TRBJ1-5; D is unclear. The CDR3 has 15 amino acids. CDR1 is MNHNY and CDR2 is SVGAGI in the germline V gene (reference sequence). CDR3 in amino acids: CASSHSSGGDQPQHF. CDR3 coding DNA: TGTGCCAGCAGTCACTCAAGTGGAGGCGATCAGCCCCAGCATTTT.

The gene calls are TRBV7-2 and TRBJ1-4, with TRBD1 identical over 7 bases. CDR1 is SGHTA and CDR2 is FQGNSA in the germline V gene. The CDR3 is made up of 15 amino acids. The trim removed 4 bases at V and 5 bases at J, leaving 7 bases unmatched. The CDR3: CASSSEGAGNEKLFF. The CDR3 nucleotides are TGTGCCAGCAGCTCAGAGGGGGCAGGGAATGAAAAACTGTTTTTT.

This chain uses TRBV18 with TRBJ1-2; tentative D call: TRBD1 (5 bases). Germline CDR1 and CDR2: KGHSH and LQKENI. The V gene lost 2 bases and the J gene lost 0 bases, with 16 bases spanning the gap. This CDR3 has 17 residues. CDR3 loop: CASSPSNGLGANYGYTF. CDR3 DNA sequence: TGTGCCAGCTCACCATCGAATGGGCTGGGGGCTAACTATGGCTACACCTTC.

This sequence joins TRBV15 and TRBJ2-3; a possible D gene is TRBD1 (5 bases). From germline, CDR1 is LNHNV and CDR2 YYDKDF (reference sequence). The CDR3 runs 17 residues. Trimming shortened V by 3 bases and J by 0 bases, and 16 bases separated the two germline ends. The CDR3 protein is CATSRVKVGASTDTQYF. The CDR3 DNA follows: TGTGCCACCAGCAGGGTTAAAGTTGGGGCGAGCACAGATACGCAGTATTTT.

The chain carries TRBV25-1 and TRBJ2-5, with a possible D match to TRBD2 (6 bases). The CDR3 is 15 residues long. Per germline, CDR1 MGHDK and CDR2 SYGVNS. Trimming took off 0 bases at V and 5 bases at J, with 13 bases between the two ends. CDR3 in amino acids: CASSEYRSGVETQYF. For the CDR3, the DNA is TGTGCCAGCAGTGAATATAGGTCGGGAGTGGAGACCCAGTACTTC.

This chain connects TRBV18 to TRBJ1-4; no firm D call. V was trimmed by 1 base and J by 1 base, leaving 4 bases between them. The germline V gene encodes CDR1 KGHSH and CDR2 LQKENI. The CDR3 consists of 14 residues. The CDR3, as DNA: TGTGCCAGCTCACCACTTCTAACTAATGAAAAACTGTTTTTT. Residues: CASSPLLTNEKLFF.

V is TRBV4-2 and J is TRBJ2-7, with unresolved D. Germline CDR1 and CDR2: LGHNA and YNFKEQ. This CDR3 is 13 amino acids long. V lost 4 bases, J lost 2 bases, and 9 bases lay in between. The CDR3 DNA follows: TGTGCCAGCAGCCCCAAAAGCGCCTACGAGCAGTACTTC. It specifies CASSPKSAYEQYF.

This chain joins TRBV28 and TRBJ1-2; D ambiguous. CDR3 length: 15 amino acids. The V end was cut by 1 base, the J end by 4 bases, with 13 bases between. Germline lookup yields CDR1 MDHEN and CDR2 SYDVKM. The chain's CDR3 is CASSLLLGPAYGYTF. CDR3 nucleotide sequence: TGTGCCAGCAGTTTATTATTAGGGCCAGCCTATGGCTACACCTTC.

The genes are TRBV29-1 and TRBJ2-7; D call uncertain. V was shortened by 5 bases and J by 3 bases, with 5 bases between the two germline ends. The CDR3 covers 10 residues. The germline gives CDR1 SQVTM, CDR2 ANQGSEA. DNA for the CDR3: TGCAGCGTTCAAGGCTACGAGCAGTACTTC. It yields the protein CSVQGYEQYF.

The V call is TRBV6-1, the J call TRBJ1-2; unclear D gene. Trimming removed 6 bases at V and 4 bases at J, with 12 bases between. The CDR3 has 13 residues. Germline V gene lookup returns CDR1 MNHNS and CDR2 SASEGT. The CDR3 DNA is TGTGCCAGCAGCCAGGCGATAGGCTATGGCTACACCTTC. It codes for CASSQAIGYGYTF.

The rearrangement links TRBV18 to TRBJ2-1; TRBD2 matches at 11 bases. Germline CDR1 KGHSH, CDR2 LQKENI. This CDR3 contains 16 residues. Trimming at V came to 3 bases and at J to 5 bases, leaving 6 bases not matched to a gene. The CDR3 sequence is CASSPVVAGGNNEQFF. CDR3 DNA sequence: TGTGCCAGCTCACCGGTCGTAGCGGGAGGGAACAATGAGCAGTTCTTC.